This T cell receptor beta chain is drawn from a study of regulatory and conventional T cells in RAG deficiency. Broader study findings: RAG-deficient patients showed markedly lower Shannon entropy and higher Simpson indices than control T-cell subsets.

The sorted conventional CD4+ T cells were CD25-low and CD127-high, with genomic DNA sequenced. The method was immunoSEQ multiplex PCR; TCRdb's version includes in-frame clones alone and lacks a portion of them. In the table there are about 12,000 clones, approximately 93% of which are singletons. On this clone: Its antigen is as yet unknown.

These data were also filed under a second study, of regulatory T cells. From that paper: Amplification used 52 TRBV primers and 13 TRBJ primers.

The clonotype comes from a human donor in good health. The sample consisted of CD4+ effector T cells sorted from blood.

In nucleotides, the CDR3 is TGTGCTACCCGAGATCAGGGGGCGGGCGGCGAGCAGTACTTC. Translated, it gives CATRDQGAGGEQYF. The J gene is TRBJ2-7, the V gene TRBV27; TRBD1 matches at 8 bases. CDR1 is MNHEY, CDR2 SMNVEV, per germline (reference sequence). CDR3 size: 14 residues.